The 5 T cell receptor beta chains presented below share a single source sample, sequenced in a study of technical replicates of blood from several donors. Measured with immunoSEQ multiplex PCR; TCRdb has only the in-frame clones, and not every one. Among approximately 73,000 clones listed, around nine tenths were seen once. The sample was T cells isolated from PBMCs. These receptors were collected from a human donor in good health.

This sequence joins TRBV2 and TRBJ2-1; possible D gene TRBD2, 6 bases. CDR1 is SNHLY and CDR2 is FYNNEI in the germline V gene. This CDR3 is 13 amino acids long. Trimming left V 5 bases short and J 4 bases short, with 9 bases between. CDR3 coding DNA: TGTGCCAGCAGTCCTGCGGGGTACAATGAGCAGTTCTTC. Translating gives CASSPAGYNEQFF. Combining the CDR3 with reference TRBV2 and TRBJ2-1 gives the whole variable domain EPEVTQTPSHQVTQMGQEVILRCVPISNHLYFYWYRQILGQKVEFLVSFYNNEISEKSEIFDDQFSVERPDGSNFTLKIRSTKLEDSAMYFCASSPAGYNEQFFGPGTRLTVL.

This clone was observed a single time. The chain joins TRBV6-5 to TRBJ1-1; D is unresolved. Trimming shortened V by 6 bases and J by 5 bases, and 7 bases separated the two germline ends. The CDR3 is made up of 11 amino acids. From germline, CDR1 is MNHEY and CDR2 SVGAGI. The DNA for the CDR3 is TGTGCCAGCAGGACGAGGACTGAAGCTTTCTTT. Translation gives CASRTRTEAFF.

In DNA form, the CDR3 reads TGTGCCATCAGGTCGCGGGAGGGAAGAGAGACCCAGTACTTC. Encoded protein: CAIRSREGRETQYF. The rearrangement uses TRBV10-3 and TRBJ2-5, with TRBD2 matching 9 bases. J was trimmed by 4 bases and V by 6 bases; bases with no gene match: 6. CDR3 length: 14 amino acids. Germline V gene lookup returns CDR1 ENHRY and CDR2 SYGVKD.

This clone turned up a few times. The chain links TRBV27 to TRBJ1-5; 8 bases line up with TRBD1. The CDR3 spans 17 residues. The V segment lost 6 bases and the J segment 9 bases; nucleotides outside the gene matches: 19. The V gene's germline CDR1 is MNHEY and CDR2 SMNVEV (reference sequence). The CDR3 DNA sequence: TGTGCCAGCAGCTTGATAGGGACAGGAAAATTGTTCCTGCCCCAGCATTTT. It specifies CASSLIGTGKLFLPQHF.

The V gene is TRBV6-1, the J gene TRBJ1-1; tentative D call: TRBD1 (5 bases). V lost 3 bases, J lost 4 bases, and 12 bases lay in between. Germline V CDR1 and CDR2: MNHNS, SASEGT. The CDR3 runs to 14 residues. The CDR3 DNA reads as TGTGCCAGCAGTGATCCCCAGGGAATCACTGAAGCTTTCTTT. Amino acid sequence: CASSDPQGITEAFF.